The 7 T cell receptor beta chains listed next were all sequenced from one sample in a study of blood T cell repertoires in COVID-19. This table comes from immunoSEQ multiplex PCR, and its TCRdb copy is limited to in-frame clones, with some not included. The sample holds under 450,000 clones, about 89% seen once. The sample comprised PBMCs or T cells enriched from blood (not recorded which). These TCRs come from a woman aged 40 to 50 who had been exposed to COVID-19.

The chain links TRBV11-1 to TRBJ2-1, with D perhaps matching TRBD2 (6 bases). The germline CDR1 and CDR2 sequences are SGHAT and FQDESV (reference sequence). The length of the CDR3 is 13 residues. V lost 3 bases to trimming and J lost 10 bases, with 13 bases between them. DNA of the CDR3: TGTGCCAGCAGCTTGGGACTTCCTAAAGAGCAGTTCTTC. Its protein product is CASSLGLPKEQFF.

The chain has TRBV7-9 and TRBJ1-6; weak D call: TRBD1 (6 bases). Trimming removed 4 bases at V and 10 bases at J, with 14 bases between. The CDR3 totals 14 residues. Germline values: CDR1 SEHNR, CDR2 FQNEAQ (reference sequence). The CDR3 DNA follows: TGTGCCAGCAGCTGGGGGACATCGGCGTCACCCCTCCACTTT. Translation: CASSWGTSASPLHF.

The CDR3 sequence is CASSIVGTGAGELFF. The CDR3 DNA reads TGTGCCAGCAGCATAGTAGGGACAGGCGCCGGGGAGCTGTTTTTT. The chain links TRBV5-4 to TRBJ2-2, with TRBD1 identical over 8 bases. V shed 4 bases, J shed 6 bases, and the junction held 8 bases outside the gene matches. The CDR3 length is 15 residues. Germline-derived CDR1 and CDR2 are SGHNT and YYREEE (reference sequence). Full variable domain (rest looked up from reference TRBV5-4 and TRBJ2-2): ETGVTQSPTHLIKTRGQQVTLRCSSQSGHNTVSWYQQALGQGPQFIFQYYREEENGRGNFPPRFSGLQFPNYSSELNVNALELDDSALYLCASSIVGTGAGELFFGEGSRLTVL.

CDR3 in DNA: TGTGCCAGCAGCCGCCACAGGGGGCTGAGCGGGGAGCTGTTTTTT. Protein: CASSRHRGLSGELFF. The chain carries TRBV7-2 and TRBJ2-2, with 9 bases lining up with TRBD1. CDR1 and CDR2 from the germline V gene are SGHTA and FQGNSA. The CDR3 sequence is 15 residues long. Trimming removed 5 bases from V and 7 bases from J; junction bases left unmatched: 8.

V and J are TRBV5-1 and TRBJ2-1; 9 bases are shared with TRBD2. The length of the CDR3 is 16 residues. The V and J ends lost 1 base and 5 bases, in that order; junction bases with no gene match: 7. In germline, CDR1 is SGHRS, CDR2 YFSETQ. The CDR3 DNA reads TGCGCCAGCAGCTTGTGGGGGACTAGCAGTAACAATGAGCAGTTCTTC. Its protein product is CASSLWGTSSNNEQFF.

CDR3 in DNA: TGTGCCAGCAGCCGAGGGCTCGATGGCTACACCTTC. It yields the protein CASSRGLDGYTF. The rearrangement joins TRBV3-1 (or the pseudogene TRBV3-2) to TRBJ1-2; D is undetermined. CDR1 is LGHDT, CDR2 YNNKEL, per germline (reference sequence). The CDR3 loop spans 12 amino acids. V was shortened by 4 bases and J by 6 bases, with 9 bases between the two germline ends.

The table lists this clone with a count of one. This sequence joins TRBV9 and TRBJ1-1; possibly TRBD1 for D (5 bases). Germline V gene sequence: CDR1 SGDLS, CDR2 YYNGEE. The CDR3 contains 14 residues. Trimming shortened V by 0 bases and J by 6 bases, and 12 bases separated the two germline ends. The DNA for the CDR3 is TGTGCCAGCAGCGTAGGGCAGGGAGGGCCTGAAGCTTTCTTT. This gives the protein CASSVGQGGPEAFF.